This TCR beta chain was identified during a study of cytomegalovirus exposure and HLA in healthy donors. Sequenced by immunoSEQ multiplex PCR; TCRdb stores in-frame clones only, minus some. The sample contains about 140,000 clones, just over 90% of which appear only once. With respect to this clone: The antigen is not known. An end of the junction differs from the germline gene, which may be a read error.

The study's findings and limits: Researchers catalogued over 150 TCR beta chains as cytomegalovirus-associated.

This CDR3 has 15 amino acids. Germline V CDR1 and CDR2: SGHTA, FQGNSA. The source of this sequence is a young man in good health and CMV-seronegative. The gene calls are TRBV7-2 and TRBJ2-5; 11 bases line up with TRBD2. The sample consisted of PBMCs. CDR3 sequence reads: CASSLAGGGAETQYF. CDR3 DNA sequence: TGTGCCAGCAGTTTAGCGGGAGGGGGGGCGGAGACCCAGTACTTC.